Presented here are 5 T cell receptor beta chains from one specimen sequenced in a study of Graves' ophthalmopathy and Graves' hyperthyroidism. Researchers took RNA transcripts and amplified TCR beta CDR3 regions from them. HTBI-primed first-round RT-PCR preceded second-round multiplex PCR. TCRdb used MiXCR to reprocess the multiplex PCR reads, holding one entry per CDR3 protein. The sample consists of almost 750,000 distinct CDR3 sequences, around 40% of them appearing once. The specimen was peripheral blood. These receptors all stem from an adult man with Graves' ophthalmopathy.

This clonotype was observed a single time. Its ends do not fully match the called genes, so a read error is possible. The rearrangement links TRBV2 to TRBJ1-5, with D possibly matching TRBD1 (6 bases). This CDR3 contains 15 residues. CDR1 is SNHLY, CDR2 FYNNEI, per germline. CDR3 loop: CVSSGGGAGNQPQHF. Written as DNA, the CDR3 is TGTGTCAGCTCGGGAGGGGGAGCGGGCAATCAGCCCCAGCATTTT.

The chain recombines TRBV19 with TRBJ1-2; TRBD1 might be the D (6 bases). There are 18 residues in the CDR3. Germline assignment: CDR1 LNHDA and CDR2 SQIVND (reference sequence). Trimming took off 5 bases at V and 5 bases at J, with 27 bases between the two ends. The DNA of the CDR3 is TGTGCCAGTAGTCCGGGAAAAGGGGGGGCCGGCGGTGGGTATGGCTACACCTTC. Amino acids: CASSPGKGGAGGGYGYTF. Supplemented by reference TRBV19 and TRBJ1-2, the full variable domain reads DGGITQSPKYLFRKEGQNVTLSCEQNLNHDAMYWYRQDPGQGLRLIYYSQIVNDFQKGDIAEGYSVSREKKESFPLTVTSAQKNPTAFYLCASSPGKGGAGGGYGYTFGSGTRLTVV.

This clonotype has ten or more counts. CDR3 DNA: TGTGCCAGCAGCTTCGCCCCGGGAACCGGGGAGCTGTTTTTT. Protein: CASSFAPGTGELFF. The chain joins TRBV7-9 to TRBJ2-2; a possible D gene is TRBD2 (5 bases). The CDR3 covers 14 residues. Deletions cut 3 bases from V and 5 bases from J, with 10 bases between. Germline V gene lookup returns CDR1 SEHNR and CDR2 FQNEAQ (reference sequence).

V usage is TRBV20-1 and J usage is TRBJ2-3; 7 bases are shared with TRBD2. V shed 3 bases, J shed 7 bases, and the junction held 16 bases outside the gene matches. This CDR3 contains 16 residues. Germline loops: CDR1 DFQATT, CDR2 SNEGSKA (reference sequence). DNA of the CDR3: TGCAGTGCTAGTAGCGGGCCCCGTCAAAACCCAAATACGCAGTATTTT. This encodes CSASSGPRQNPNTQYF.

CDR3 region: CASRVTGDGYEQYF. CDR3 coding DNA: TGTGCCAGCAGGGTGACAGGGGACGGTTACGAGCAGTACTTC. The chain uses TRBV6-1 and TRBJ2-7; 8 bases line up with TRBD1. The V and J ends lost 6 bases and 4 bases, in that order; junction bases with no gene match: 8. Germline V lookup: CDR1 MNHNS, CDR2 SASEGT. The CDR3 contains 14 residues.